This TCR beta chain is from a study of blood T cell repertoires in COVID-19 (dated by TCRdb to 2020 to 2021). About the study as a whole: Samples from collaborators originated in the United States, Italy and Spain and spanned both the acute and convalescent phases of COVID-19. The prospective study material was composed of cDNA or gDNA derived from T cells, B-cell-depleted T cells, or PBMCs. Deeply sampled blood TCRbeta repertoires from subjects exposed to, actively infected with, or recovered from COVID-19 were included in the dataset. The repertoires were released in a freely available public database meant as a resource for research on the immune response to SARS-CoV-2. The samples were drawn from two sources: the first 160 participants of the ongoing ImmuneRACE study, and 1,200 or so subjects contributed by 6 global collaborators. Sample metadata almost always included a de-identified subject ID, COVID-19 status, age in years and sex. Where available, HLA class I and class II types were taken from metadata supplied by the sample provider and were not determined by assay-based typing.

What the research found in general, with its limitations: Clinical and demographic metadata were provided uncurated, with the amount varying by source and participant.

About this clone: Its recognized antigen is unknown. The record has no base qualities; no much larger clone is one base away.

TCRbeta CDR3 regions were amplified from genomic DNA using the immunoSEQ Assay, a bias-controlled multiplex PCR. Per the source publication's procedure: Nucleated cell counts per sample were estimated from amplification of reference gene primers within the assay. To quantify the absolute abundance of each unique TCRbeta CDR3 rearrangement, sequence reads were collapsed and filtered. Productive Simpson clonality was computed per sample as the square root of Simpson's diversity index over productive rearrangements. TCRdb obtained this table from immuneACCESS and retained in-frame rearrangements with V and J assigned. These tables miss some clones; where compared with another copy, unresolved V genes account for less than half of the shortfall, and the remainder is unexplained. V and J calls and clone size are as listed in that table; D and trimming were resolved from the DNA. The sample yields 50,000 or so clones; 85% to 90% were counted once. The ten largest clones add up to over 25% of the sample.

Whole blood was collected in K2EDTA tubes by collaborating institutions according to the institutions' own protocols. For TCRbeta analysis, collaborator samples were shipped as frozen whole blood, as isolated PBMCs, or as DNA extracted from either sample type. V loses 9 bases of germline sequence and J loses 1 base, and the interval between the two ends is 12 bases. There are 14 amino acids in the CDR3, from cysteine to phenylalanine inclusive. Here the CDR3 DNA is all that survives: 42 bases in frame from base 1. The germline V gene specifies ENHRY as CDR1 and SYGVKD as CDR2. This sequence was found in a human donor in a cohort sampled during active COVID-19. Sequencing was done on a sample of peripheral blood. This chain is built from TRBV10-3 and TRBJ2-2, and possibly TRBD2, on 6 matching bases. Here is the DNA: TGTGCCATAGGTCCCGGGGGGAACACCGGGGAGCTGTTTTTT. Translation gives CAIGPGGNTGELFF.